The present TCR beta chain was sequenced within a study of T cell responses to AZD1222 COVID-19 vaccine. Findings and caveats of the study: Spike-specific TCR repertoires showed rising breadth and depth after two AZD1222 doses. Among spike-specific TCRs, nearly half reportedly target unmutated variant regions.

The table came from immunoSEQ multiplex PCR; TCRdb's copy has only in-frame clones and leaves some out. The table lists about 110,000 clones, around 90% of them singletons, with around 3.2% in the top ten. Concerning this clone itself: The antigen is undetermined.

The length of the CDR3 is 17 residues. V was clipped by 5 bases and J by 10 bases; unmatched bases: 16. Per the germline V gene, CDR1 is SGHTA and CDR2 is FQGTGA. The source is an adult in good health. Sequenced here: peripheral blood, sampled on day 0 of AZD1222 vaccination. This sequence joins TRBV7-3 and TRBJ2-1; TRBD2 aligns across 11 bases. CDR3 amino acids: CASSPAGNLAGGGEQFF. The CDR3 DNA reads as TGTGCCAGCAGCCCAGCGGGCAATCTAGCGGGAGGTGGAGAGCAGTTCTTC.